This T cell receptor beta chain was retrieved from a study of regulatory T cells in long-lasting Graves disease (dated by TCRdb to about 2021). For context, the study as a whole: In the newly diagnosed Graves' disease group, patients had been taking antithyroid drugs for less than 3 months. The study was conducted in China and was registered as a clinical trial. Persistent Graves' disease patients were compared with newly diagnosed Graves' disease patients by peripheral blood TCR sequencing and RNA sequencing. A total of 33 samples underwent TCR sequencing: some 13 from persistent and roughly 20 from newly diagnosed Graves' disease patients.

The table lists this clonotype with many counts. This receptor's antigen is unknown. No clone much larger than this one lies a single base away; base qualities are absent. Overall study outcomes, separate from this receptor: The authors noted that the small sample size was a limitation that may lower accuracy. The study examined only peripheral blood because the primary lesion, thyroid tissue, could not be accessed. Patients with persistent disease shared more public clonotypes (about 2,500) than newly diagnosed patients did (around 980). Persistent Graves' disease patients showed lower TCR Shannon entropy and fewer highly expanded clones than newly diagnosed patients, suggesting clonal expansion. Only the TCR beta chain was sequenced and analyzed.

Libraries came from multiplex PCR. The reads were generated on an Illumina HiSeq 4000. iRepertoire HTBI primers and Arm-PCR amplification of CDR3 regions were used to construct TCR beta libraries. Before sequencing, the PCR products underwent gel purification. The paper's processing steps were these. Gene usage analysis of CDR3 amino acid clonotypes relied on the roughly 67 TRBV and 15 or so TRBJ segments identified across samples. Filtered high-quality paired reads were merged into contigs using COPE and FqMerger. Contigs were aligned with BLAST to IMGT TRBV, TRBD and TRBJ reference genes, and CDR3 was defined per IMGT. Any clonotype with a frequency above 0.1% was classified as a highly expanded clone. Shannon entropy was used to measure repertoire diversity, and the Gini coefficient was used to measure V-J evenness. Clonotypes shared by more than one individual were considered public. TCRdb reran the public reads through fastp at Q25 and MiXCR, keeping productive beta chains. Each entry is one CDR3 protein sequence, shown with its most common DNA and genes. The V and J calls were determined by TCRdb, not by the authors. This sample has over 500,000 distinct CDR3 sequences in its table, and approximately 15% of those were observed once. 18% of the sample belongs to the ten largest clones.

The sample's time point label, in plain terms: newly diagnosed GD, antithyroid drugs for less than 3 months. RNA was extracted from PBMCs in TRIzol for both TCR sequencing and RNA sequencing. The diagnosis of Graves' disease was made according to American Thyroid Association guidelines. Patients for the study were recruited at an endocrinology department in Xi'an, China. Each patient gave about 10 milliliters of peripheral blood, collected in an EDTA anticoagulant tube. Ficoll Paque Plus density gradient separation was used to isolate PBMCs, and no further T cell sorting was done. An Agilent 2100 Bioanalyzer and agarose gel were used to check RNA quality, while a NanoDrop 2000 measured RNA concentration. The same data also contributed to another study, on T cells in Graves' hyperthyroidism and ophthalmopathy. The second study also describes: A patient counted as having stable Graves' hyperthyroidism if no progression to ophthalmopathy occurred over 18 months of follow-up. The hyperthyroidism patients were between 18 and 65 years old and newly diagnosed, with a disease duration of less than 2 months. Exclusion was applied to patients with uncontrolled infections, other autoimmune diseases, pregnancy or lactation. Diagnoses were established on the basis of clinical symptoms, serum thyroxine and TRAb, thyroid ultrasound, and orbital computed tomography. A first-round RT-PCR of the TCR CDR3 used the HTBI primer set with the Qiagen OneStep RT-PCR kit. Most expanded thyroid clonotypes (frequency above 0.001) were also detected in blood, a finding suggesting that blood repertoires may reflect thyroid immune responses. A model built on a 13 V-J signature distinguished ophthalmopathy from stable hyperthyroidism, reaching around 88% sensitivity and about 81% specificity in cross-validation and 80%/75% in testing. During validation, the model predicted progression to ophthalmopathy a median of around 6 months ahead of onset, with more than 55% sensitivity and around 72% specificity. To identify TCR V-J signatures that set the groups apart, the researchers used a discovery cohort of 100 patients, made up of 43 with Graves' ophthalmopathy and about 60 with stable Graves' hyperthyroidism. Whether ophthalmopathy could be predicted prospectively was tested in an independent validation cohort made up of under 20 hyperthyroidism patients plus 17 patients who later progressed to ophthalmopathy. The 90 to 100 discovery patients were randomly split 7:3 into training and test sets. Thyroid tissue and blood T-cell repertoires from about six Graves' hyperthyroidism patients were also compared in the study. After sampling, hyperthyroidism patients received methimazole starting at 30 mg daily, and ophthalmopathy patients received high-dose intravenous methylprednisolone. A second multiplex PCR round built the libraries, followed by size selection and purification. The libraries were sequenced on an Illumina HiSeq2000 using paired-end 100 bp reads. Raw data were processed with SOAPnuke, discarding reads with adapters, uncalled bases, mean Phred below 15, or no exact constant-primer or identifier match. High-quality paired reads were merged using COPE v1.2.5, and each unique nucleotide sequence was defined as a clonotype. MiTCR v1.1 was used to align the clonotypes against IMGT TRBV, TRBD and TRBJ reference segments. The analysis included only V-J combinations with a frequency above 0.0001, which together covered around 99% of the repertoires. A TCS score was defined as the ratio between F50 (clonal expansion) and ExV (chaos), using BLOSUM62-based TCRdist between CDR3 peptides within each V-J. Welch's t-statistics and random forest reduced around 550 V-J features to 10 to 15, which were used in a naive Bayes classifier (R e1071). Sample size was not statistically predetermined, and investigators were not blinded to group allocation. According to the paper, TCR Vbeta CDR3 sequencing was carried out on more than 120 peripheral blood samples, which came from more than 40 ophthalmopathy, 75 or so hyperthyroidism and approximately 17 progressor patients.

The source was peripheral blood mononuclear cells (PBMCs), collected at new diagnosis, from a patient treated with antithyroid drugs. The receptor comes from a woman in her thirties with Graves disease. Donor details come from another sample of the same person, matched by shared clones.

This receptor carries the CDR3 CASSPRSGRSYNEQFF. Here is the DNA: TGTGCCAGCAGCCCGCGTAGCGGACGCTCCTACAATGAGCAGTTCTTC. The receptor chain draws on TRBV7-3 and TRBJ2-1; the D gene is perhaps TRBD2, on 6 matching bases. Including the terminal cysteine and phenylalanine, the CDR3 comprises 16 residues. Solely the CDR3 DNA is kept, with 48 bases framed from the first base. At the junction V is shortened by 5 bases and J by 0 bases, with 14 bases in between. Looking up the germline V gene yields CDR1 SGHTA and CDR2 FQGTGA. Full variable domain (CDR3 extended with the reference TRBV7-3 and TRBJ2-1 proteins): GAGVSQTPSNKVTEKGKYVELRCDPISGHTALYWYRQSLGQGPEFLIYFQGTGAADDSGLPNDRFFAVRPEGSVSTLKIQRTERGDSAVYLCASSPRSGRSYNEQFFGPGTRLTVL.